These 22 T cell receptor beta chains were sequenced from one sample in a study of T cells in Graves' hyperthyroidism and ophthalmopathy. The TCR beta CDR3 regions underwent amplification using RNA transcripts as the source. HTBI primers were the set used in a first-round RT-PCR of the TCR CDR3. TCRdb processed the multiplex PCR reads anew with MiXCR; each CDR3 protein has one entry. In the table there are 30,000 to 35,000 distinct CDR3 sequences, around 53% of which are singletons. Sequencing used blood. Receptors were obtained from a woman in her thirties or forties with Graves' ophthalmopathy.

The chain has TRBV6-5 and TRBJ1-1; 8 nucleotides agree with TRBD1. The CDR3 runs 12 residues. Germline CDR1 and CDR2: MNHEY and SVGAGI. Unmatched junction bases numbered 5, after V lost 6 bases and J lost 8 bases. The CDR3 bases are TGTGCCAGCAGGGGGCGGACAGGGGAAGCTTTCTTT. Translation: CASRGRTGEAFF.

CDR3 bases: TGCAGCGTTGCCCCAGGGGAGCTGTTTTTT. Its protein is CSVAPGELFF. V usage is TRBV29-1 and J usage is TRBJ2-2; D is ambiguous. V was pared by 4 bases and J by 8 bases, with 5 bases between. Per germline, CDR1 SQVTM and CDR2 ANQGSEA. The CDR3 runs 10 residues.

As for this clonotype: The junction departs from germline at one end; a sequencing error may be responsible. The chain joins TRBV11-2 to TRBJ2-7; 7 bases are shared with TRBD1. This CDR3 spans 15 amino acids. Germline assignment: CDR1 SGHAT and CDR2 FQNNGV. The DNA for the CDR3 is TGTGCCAGCAGCTGGTCGACAGGGCACTCCTACGAGCAGTGCTTC. Amino acid sequence: CASSWSTGHSYEQCF. Supplemented by reference TRBV11-2 and TRBJ2-7, the full variable domain reads EAGVAQSPRYKIIEKRQSVAFWCNPISGHATLYWYQQILGQGPKLLIQFQNNGVVDDSQLPKDRFSAERLKGVDSTLKIQPAKLEDSAVYLCASSWSTGHSYEQCFGPGTRLTVT.

V gene TRBV6-5 combines with J gene TRBJ2-6; the D gene is possibly TRBD2 (5 bases). V was cut by 6 bases and J by 1 base, with 16 bases left in between. Germline V gene data show CDR1 as MNHEY and CDR2 as SVGAGI. The CDR3 spans 17 residues. The CDR3: CASRPPPGVSGANVLTF. The CDR3 region has the DNA TGTGCCAGCAGGCCTCCCCCCGGGGTTTCTGGGGCCAACGTCCTGACTTTC.

The chain has TRBV15 and TRBJ2-2; 13 nucleotides align to TRBD2. Germline V gives CDR1 LNHNV, CDR2 YYDKDF (reference sequence). The CDR3 extends over 18 amino acids. J gave up 10 bases and V 0 bases, and 11 bases lay outside the gene matches. CDR3 DNA: TGTGCCACCAGCAGAGATGCCCGACCACTAGCGGGGGGGGCGGAGCTGTTTTTT. Translating it yields CATSRDARPLAGGAELFF.

Ten or more counts support this clonotype. This rearrangement joins TRBV19 to TRBJ2-6; D may be TRBD1 (5 bases). The germline V and J ends were trimmed by 5 bases and 0 bases, with 5 bases remaining between them. Germline V gene sequence: CDR1 LNHDA, CDR2 SQIVND (reference sequence). The CDR3 consists of 14 residues. CDR3 in DNA: TGTGCCAGTAGTCAGGGCTCTGGGGCCAACGTCCTGACTTTC. It yields the protein CASSQGSGANVLTF. The variable domain in full, completed from reference TRBV19 and TRBJ2-6, reads DGGITQSPKYLFRKEGQNVTLSCEQNLNHDAMYWYRQDPGQGLRLIYYSQIVNDFQKGDIAEGYSVSREKKESFPLTVTSAQKNPTAFYLCASSQGSGANVLTFGAGSRLTVL.

This clonotype appeared many times. The chain couples TRBV4-1 to TRBJ2-7, with D perhaps TRBD2 (6 bases). Germline V gene lookup returns CDR1 MGHRA and CDR2 YSYEKL. This CDR3 spans 16 amino acids. Trimming cost V 1 base and J 1 base, with 14 bases left between them. CDR3 residues: CASSQGTQGGSYEQYF. Written as DNA, the CDR3 is TGCGCCAGCAGCCAAGGAACCCAGGGAGGATCCTACGAGCAGTACTTC.

A word on this clonotype: The junction shows a germline mismatch at one end, possibly a read error. This sequence joins TRBV18 and TRBJ1-5; TRBD1 might be the D (6 bases). Germline V gene lookup returns CDR1 KGHSH and CDR2 LQKENI. The CDR3 covers 14 residues. DNA for the CDR3: TGTGCCAGCTCACCACGGACAGACTATCAGCTCCAGCATTTT. Residues: CASSPRTDYQLQHF.

The chain couples TRBV12-3 or TRBV12-4 to TRBJ1-6, with D perhaps TRBD1 (6 bases). CDR3 length: 14 amino acids. V shed 5 bases and J shed 8 bases, with 13 bases lying between them. The CDR3 sequence: CASSARDTYSPLHF. The CDR3 nucleotides read TGTGCCAGCAGTGCCCGGGACACTTATTCACCCCTCCACTTT.

This clonotype came up many times. J is TRBJ1-2 and V is TRBV6-2 or TRBV6-3, with 7 nucleotides matching TRBD1. This CDR3 is built from 14 residues. CDR1 and CDR2 (germline): MNHEY, SVGEGT. V was clipped by 10 bases and J by 0 bases; unmatched bases: 8. As DNA, the CDR3 is TGTGCCATCATGGGCGGGACAGCTAACTATGGCTACACCTTC. Its translation is CAIMGGTANYGYTF.

At least ten counts were recorded for this clonotype. The J gene is TRBJ2-5, the V gene TRBV6-2 or TRBV6-3; D tentatively reads TRBD1 or TRBD2 (5 bases each). Germline CDR1 MNHEY, CDR2 SVGEGT. With 0 bases removed from V and 5 bases from J, the gap between germline ends came to 10 bases. The CDR3 length is 14 residues. The CDR3 coding sequence is TGTGCCAGCAGTTACTCGAGGGGAAGCGAGACCCAGTACTTC. This translates into CASSYSRGSETQYF.

Worth noting for this clonotype: Its ends do not fully match the called genes, so a read error is possible. The rearrangement joins TRBV5-6 to TRBJ1-3, with D possibly being TRBD1 (5 bases). The V gene's germline CDR1 is SGHDT and CDR2 YYEEEE. The CDR3 sequence is 14 residues long. CDR3 bases: TGTGCCAGCAGCTCGGACACCTCTGGAAACGCCATATATTTT. This codes for CASSSDTSGNAIYF. Together with reference TRBV5-6 and TRBJ1-3, the CDR3 gives the full variable domain: DAGVTQSPTHLIKTRGQQVTLRCSPKSGHDTVSWYQQALGQGPQFIFQYYEEEERQRGNFPDRFSGHQFPNYSSELNVNALLLGDSALYLCASSSDTSGNAIYFGEGSWLTVV.

This clonotype turned up a few times. This rearrangement joins TRBV24-1 to TRBJ2-2; D is ambiguous. The CDR3 runs to 12 residues. V lost 5 bases and J 6 bases, leaving 6 bases between the germline ends. Germline-derived CDR1 and CDR2 are KGHDR and SFDVKD. CDR3 region: CATSVPSGELFF. CDR3 DNA: TGTGCCACCAGTGTTCCCTCCGGGGAGCTGTTTTTT.

Ten or more counts support this clonotype. This sequence joins TRBV9 and TRBJ2-5; D is unresolved. The germline gives CDR1 SGDLS, CDR2 YYNGEE. V shed 1 base and J shed 4 bases, with 11 bases lying between them. This CDR3 is 14 amino acids long. The CDR3 DNA sequence: TGTGCCAGCAGCGTAAGTGCTCAACGAGAGACCCAGTACTTC. It encodes CASSVSAQRETQYF. Complete variable domain (other parts from reference TRBV9 and TRBJ2-5): DSGVTQTPKHLITATGQRVTLRCSPRSGDLSVYWYQQSLDQGLQFLIQYYNGEERAKGNILERFSAQQFPDLHSELNLSSLELGDSALYFCASSVSAQRETQYFGPGTRLLVL.

J is TRBJ1-1 and V is TRBV7-8; 7 bases line up with TRBD1. Germline lookup yields CDR1 SGHVS and CDR2 FQNEAQ. Trimming cost V 3 bases and J 4 bases; bases outside gene matches: 8. The CDR3 consists of 15 residues. CDR3 nucleotide sequence: TGTGCCAGCAGCTTCCCGGGACAGCCCATCACTGAAGCTTTCTTT. Its protein is CASSFPGQPITEAFF.

As concerns this clonotype: One end of the junction varies from germline; a read error may be responsible. The chain couples TRBV20-1 to TRBJ2-7; 7 bases agree with TRBD2. Per germline, CDR1 DFQATT and CDR2 SNEGSKA (reference sequence). The CDR3 sequence is 12 residues long. In nucleotides, the CDR3 is TGTTCTAATGGGAGGGGCTCGGGCGAGCAGTGCTTC. It codes for CSNGRGSGEQCF.

This clonotype was seen a single time. The chain links TRBV5-1 to TRBJ2-1; 8 bases line up with TRBD2. J lost 1 base, V lost 4 bases, and 7 bases had no gene match. This CDR3 region has 16 residues. The V gene's germline CDR1 is SGHRS and CDR2 YFSETQ. CDR3 coding DNA: TGCGCCAGCAGCCCACTATCGGGGGGGTCCTACAATGAGCAGTTCTTC. Its protein is CASSPLSGGSYNEQFF.

V and J are TRBV7-6 and TRBJ1-2, with D perhaps matching TRBD1 (6 bases). Germline values: CDR1 SGHVS, CDR2 FNYEAQ. Trimming left V 3 bases short and J 6 bases short, with 14 bases between. This CDR3 comprises 14 residues. The CDR3 region is CASSLGAGSDGYTF. CDR3 nucleotide sequence: TGTGCCAGCAGCTTGGGGGCAGGGTCGGATGGCTACACCTTC.

This clonotype was detected once. One end of the junction fails to match germline, which may point to a read error. This chain connects TRBV10-3 to TRBJ1-2, with 8 bases aligning to TRBD1. The CDR3 has 14 residues. From germline, CDR1 is ENHRY and CDR2 SYGVKD. The CDR3 protein is CAIRTGGSIYGFTF. CDR3 bases: TGTGCCATCAGAACAGGGGGGTCTATCTATGGCTTCACTTTC.

A word on this clonotype: Because the CDR3 is missing its conserved closing phenylalanine or tryptophan, this is likely a read error. This CDR3 reads CASPDRGTEAFS. Here the CDR3 DNA reads TGCGCCAGTCCGGACAGGGGCACTGAAGCTTTCTCT. This chain connects TRBV10-1 to TRBJ1-1, with 9 bases identical to TRBD1. The J segment lost 4 bases and the V segment lost 9 bases, leaving 3 bases of the junction unmatched. Germline-derived CDR1 and CDR2 are WNHNN and SYGVQD (reference sequence). The CDR3 totals 12 residues.

This clonotype was recorded many times. The V and J genes are TRBV6-1 and TRBJ2-3, with D perhaps TRBD2 (5 bases). Germline V gene lookup returns CDR1 MNHNS and CDR2 SASEGT. CDR3 length equals 13 residues. V was shortened by 2 bases and J by 5 bases, with 8 bases between the two germline ends. The CDR3 here is CASSETAGDTQYF. Here the CDR3 DNA reads TGTGCCAGCAGTGAAACTGCGGGAGATACGCAGTATTTT.

The genes are TRBV2 and TRBJ1-2, with 9 bases that match TRBD1. The CDR3 length is 13 residues. CDR1 and CDR2 (germline): SNHLY, FYNNEI. Germline trimming cut 6 bases from V and 4 bases from J; bases unmatched to any gene: 3. CDR3 DNA sequence: TGTGCCAGCAGGGAGGGACAGGGCTATGGCTACACCTTC. It translates to CASREGQGYGYTF.